These T cell receptor beta chains were read from a single sample in a study of monozygotic twins with inflammatory bowel disease. Each CDR3 protein gets one entry in TCRdb, which reprocessed the 5' RACE reads and gives no DNA. Its table records about 380,000 distinct CDR3 sequences. The sequenced sample was blood. The receptors derive from a human donor with ulcerative colitis or Crohn's disease, or a healthy co-twin of an affected twin (not recorded which). CDR3s include the opening cysteine and the closing phenylalanine or tryptophan. Each record gives: J gene, V gene, CDR3 protein.

J: TRBJ1-6
V: TRBV20-1
CDR3: CSATGDGNNSPLHF

J: TRBJ2-7
V: TRBV6-1
CDR3: CASSEVGLTYEQYF

J: TRBJ2-3
V: TRBV9
CDR3: CASNTEGTDTQYF

J: TRBJ2-7
V: TRBV4-3
CDR3: CASSKVGGYEQYF

J: TRBJ2-7
V: TRBV7-2
CDR3: CASSYLAGGPEQYF

J: TRBJ2-3
V: TRBV27
CDR3: CASSSRGPISTDTQYF

J: TRBJ2-7
V: TRBV3-1
CDR3: CASSPGTSSYEQYF

J: TRBJ1-2
V: TRBV18
CDR3: CASSPVDRGGYTF

J: TRBJ2-2
V: TRBV5-1
CDR3: CASSLTGVVGELFF

J: TRBJ1-4
V: TRBV7-2
CDR3: CASSLGHTATNEKLFF

J: TRBJ2-1
V: TRBV12-3/TRBV12-4
CDR3: CASKDRVREQFF

J: TRBJ2-1
V: TRBV20-1
CDR3: CSASQSGGVYNEQFF

J: TRBJ2-2
V: TRBV19
CDR3: CASTGPGLATNTGELFF

J: TRBJ2-5
V: TRBV20-1
CDR3: CSARDRVEWETQYF

J: TRBJ1-1
V: TRBV12-3/TRBV12-4
CDR3: CASTTGIRAFF

J: TRBJ2-3
V: TRBV29-1
CDR3: CSVGKGATGDTQYF

J: TRBJ1-2
V: TRBV7-2
CDR3: CASSPTPGQIYGYTF

J: TRBJ2-3
V: TRBV12-3/TRBV12-4
CDR3: CASSWTSGFTDTQYF

J: TRBJ2-7
V: TRBV29-1
CDR3: CSVEGDRVYEQYF

J: TRBJ1-5
V: TRBV4-1
CDR3: CASSQVVAGFNNQPQHF

J: TRBJ1-1
V: TRBV11-1
CDR3: CASSLSLMVSGRTEAFF

J: TRBJ2-1
V: TRBV20-1
CDR3: CSARVATGEQFF

J: TRBJ2-5
V: TRBV7-8
CDR3: CASSLLAGGFQETQYF

J: TRBJ2-5
V: TRBV6-5
CDR3: CASSQSWGETQYF

J: TRBJ2-7
V: TRBV7-9
CDR3: CASSPPSGSAYEQYF

J: TRBJ2-1
V: TRBV19
CDR3: CASSIDLGGGASQFF

J: TRBJ2-1
V: TRBV11-2
CDR3: CASSFLSGTGGNEQFF

J: TRBJ1-5
V: TRBV6-5
CDR3: CASSYSQRTGRDQPQHF

J: TRBJ1-4
V: TRBV5-1
CDR3: CASSSSQDGYEKLFF

J: TRBJ1-1
V: TRBV24-1
CDR3: CATSAGDRDNTEAFF

J: TRBJ1-5
V: TRBV6-5
CDR3: CASSYSRQPDNQPQHF

J: TRBJ1-4
V: TRBV28
CDR3: CASSGYDVGETNEKLFF

J: TRBJ1-1
V: TRBV5-6
CDR3: CASLLRGIGTEAFF

J: TRBJ2-3
V: TRBV6-1
CDR3: CASRNRGRGTDTQYF

J: TRBJ2-5
V: TRBV12-3/TRBV12-4
CDR3: CASSLGETQYF

J: TRBJ1-2
V: TRBV11-2
CDR3: CASSLGTANYGYTF

J: TRBJ1-2
V: TRBV14
CDR3: CASSQAVNYGYTF

J: TRBJ1-1
V: TRBV29-1
CDR3: CSVPNGGDTEAFF

J: TRBJ2-3
V: TRBV7-2
CDR3: CASSTYRPGDTQYF

J: TRBJ2-1
V: TRBV6-5
CDR3: CASSWRGLEQFF

J: TRBJ2-4
V: TRBV5-1
CDR3: CASSPTDGIQYF

J: TRBJ2-1
V: TRBV6-6
CDR3: CASGIASYNEQFF

J: TRBJ2-1
V: TRBV5-1
CDR3: CASSLWTSDLYSYNEQFF

J: TRBJ1-1
V: TRBV20-1
CDR3: CSARDGDLHTEAFF

J: TRBJ1-5
V: TRBV6-5
CDR3: CASSYSYDQPQHF

J: TRBJ2-1
V: TRBV7-9
CDR3: CASSLETRYNEQFF

J: TRBJ2-5
V: TRBV14
CDR3: CASSPWDSLQTQYF

J: TRBJ2-3
V: TRBV3-1
CDR3: CASSPDQGLGTDTQYF

J: TRBJ2-5
V: TRBV12-2
CDR3: CASRLWNRDSRETQYF

J: TRBJ1-4
V: TRBV12-5
CDR3: CASGLVSPEKLFF

J: TRBJ2-1
V: TRBV6-5
CDR3: CASSSRGEQFF

J: TRBJ2-7
V: TRBV5-1
CDR3: CASSEQGSHYEQYF

J: TRBJ2-3
V: TRBV7-6
CDR3: CASSFSNVAGANTDTQYF

J: TRBJ2-5
V: TRBV7-6
CDR3: CASSLDGIQETQYF

J: TRBJ1-1
V: TRBV12-3/TRBV12-4
CDR3: CASSLFAGTGGQGAFF

J: TRBJ1-6
V: TRBV5-5
CDR3: CASSLYEGSSPLHF

J: TRBJ2-7
V: TRBV6-2/TRBV6-3
CDR3: CASSPTFYEQYF

J: TRBJ2-1
V: TRBV14
CDR3: CASSRLTSGGPSVEQFF

J: TRBJ2-7
V: TRBV13
CDR3: CASSLGRSHHEQYF